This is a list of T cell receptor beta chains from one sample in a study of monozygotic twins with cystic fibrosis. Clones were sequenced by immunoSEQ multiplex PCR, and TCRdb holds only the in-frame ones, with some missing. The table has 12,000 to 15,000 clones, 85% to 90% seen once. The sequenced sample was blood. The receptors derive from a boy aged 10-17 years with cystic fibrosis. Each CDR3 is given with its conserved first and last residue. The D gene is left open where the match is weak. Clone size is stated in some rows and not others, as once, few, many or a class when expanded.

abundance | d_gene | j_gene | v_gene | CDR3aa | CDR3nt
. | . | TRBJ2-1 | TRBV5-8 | CASHRGNEQFF | TGTGCCAGCCACCGGGGGAATGAGCAGTTCTTC
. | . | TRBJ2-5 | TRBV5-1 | CASSLVSQETQYF | TGCGCCAGCAGCTTGGTATCCCAAGAGACCCAGTACTTC
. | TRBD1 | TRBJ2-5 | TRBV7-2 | CASAGGVSETQYF | TGTGCCAGCGCAGGGGGCGTGTCAGAGACCCAGTACTTC
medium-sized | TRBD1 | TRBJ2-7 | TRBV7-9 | CASSSTGTEYYEQYF | TGTGCCAGCAGCTCCACCGGGACAGAATACTACGAGCAGTACTTC
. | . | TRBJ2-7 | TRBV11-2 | CASSLGVGLSYEQYF | TGTGCCAGCAGCTTAGGTGTAGGGCTTTCCTACGAGCAGTACTTC
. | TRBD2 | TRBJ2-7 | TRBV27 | CASSPNQLTSGTNEQYF | TGTGCCAGCAGTCCAAATCAACTTACTAGCGGGACTAACGAGCAGTACTTC
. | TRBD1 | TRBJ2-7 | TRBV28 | CASSLGGQGYQQYF | TGTGCCAGCAGCCTAGGGGGACAGGGGTACCAGCAGTACTTC
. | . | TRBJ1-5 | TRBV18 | CASSEGSNQPQHF | TGTGCCAGCTCGGAGGGGTCCAATCAGCCCCAGCATTTT
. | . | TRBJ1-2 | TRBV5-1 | CASSPNQLTKIYGYTF | TGCGCCAGCAGCCCCAACCAACTAACAAAGATCTATGGCTACACCTTC
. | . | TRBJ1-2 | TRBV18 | CASSPLQDGQNYGYTF | TGTGCCAGCTCTCCTCTCCAGGACGGACAAAACTATGGCTACACCTTC
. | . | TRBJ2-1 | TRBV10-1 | CASSEEGAVRRQFF | TGCGCCAGCAGTGAGGAGGGAGCGGTCCGAAGGCAGTTCTTC